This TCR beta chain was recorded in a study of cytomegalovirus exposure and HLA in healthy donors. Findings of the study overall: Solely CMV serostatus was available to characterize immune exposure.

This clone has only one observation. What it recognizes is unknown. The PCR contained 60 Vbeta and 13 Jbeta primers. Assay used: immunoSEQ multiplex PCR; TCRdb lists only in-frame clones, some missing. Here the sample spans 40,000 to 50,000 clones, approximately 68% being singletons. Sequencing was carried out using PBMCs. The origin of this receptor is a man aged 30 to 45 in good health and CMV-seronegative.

The CDR3 protein is CASGLVVAAIADEQFF. CDR3 nucleotide sequence: TGTGCTAGTGGTTTGGTAGTTGCAGCTATTGCGGATGAGCAGTTCTTC. The rearrangement uses TRBV12-5 and TRBJ2-1, with D unresolved. Germline V gives CDR1 LGHNT, CDR2 FRNRAP. The CDR3 covers 16 residues. Trimming left V 0 bases short and J 8 bases short, with 17 bases between.